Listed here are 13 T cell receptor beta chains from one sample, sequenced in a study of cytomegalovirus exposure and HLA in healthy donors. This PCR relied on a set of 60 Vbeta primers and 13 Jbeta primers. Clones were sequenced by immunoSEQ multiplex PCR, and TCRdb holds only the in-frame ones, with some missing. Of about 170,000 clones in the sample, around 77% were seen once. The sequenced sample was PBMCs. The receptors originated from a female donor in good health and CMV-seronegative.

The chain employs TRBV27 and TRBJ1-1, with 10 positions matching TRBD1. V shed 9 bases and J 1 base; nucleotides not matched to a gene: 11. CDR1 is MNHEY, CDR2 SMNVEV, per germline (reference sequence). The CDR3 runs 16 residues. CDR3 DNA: TGTGCCAGTCCTCCCGGGACAGGGGCCAAGAACACTGAAGCTTTCTTT. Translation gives CASPPGTGAKNTEAFF.

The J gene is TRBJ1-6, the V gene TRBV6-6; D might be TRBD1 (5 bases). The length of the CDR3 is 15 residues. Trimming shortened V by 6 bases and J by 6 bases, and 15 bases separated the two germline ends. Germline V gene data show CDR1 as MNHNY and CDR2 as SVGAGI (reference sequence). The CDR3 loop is CASSQRTSRNSPLHF. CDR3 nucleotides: TGTGCCAGCAGCCAAAGGACATCTCGTAATTCACCCCTCCACTTT.

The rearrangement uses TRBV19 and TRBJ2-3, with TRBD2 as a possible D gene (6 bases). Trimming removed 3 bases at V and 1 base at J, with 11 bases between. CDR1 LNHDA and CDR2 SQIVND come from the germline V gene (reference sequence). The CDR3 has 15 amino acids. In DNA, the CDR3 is TGTGCCAGTAGTATCGACCCGGGGGGCACAGATACGCAGTATTTT. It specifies CASSIDPGGTDTQYF. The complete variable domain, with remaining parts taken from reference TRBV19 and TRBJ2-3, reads DGGITQSPKYLFRKEGQNVTLSCEQNLNHDAMYWYRQDPGQGLRLIYYSQIVNDFQKGDIAEGYSVSREKKESFPLTVTSAQKNPTAFYLCASSIDPGGTDTQYFGPGTRLTVL.

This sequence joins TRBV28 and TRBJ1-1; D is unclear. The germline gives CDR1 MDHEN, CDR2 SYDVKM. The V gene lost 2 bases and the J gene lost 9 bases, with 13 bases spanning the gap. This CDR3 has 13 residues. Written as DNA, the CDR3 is TGTGCCAGCAGTTTACTACAGCAGATCCAAGCTTTCTTT. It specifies CASSLLQQIQAFF.

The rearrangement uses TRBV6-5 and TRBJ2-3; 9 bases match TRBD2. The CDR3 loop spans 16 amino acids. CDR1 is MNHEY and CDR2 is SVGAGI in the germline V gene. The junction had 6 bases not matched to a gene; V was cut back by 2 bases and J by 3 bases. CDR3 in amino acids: CASSYSSGRYTDTQYF. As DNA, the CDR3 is TGTGCCAGCAGTTACAGCAGCGGGAGGTATACAGATACGCAGTATTTT.

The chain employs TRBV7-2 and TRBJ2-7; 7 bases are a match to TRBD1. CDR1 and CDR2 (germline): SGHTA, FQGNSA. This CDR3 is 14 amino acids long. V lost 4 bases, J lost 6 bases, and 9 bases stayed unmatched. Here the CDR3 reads CASSSLTGLSEQYF. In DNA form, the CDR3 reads TGTGCCAGCAGCTCCTTGACAGGGTTGAGCGAGCAGTACTTC.

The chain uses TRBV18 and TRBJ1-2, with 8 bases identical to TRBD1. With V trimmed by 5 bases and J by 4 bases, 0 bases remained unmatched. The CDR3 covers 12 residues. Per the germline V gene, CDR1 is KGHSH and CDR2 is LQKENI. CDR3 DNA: TGTGCCAGCTCAGGACAGGGCTATGGCTACACCTTC. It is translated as CASSGQGYGYTF.

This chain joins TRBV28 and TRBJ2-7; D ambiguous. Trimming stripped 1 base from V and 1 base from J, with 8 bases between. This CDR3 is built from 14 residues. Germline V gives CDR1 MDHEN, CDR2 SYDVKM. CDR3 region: CASSLYGNSYEQYF. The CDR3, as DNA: TGTGCCAGCAGTTTATATGGCAATTCCTACGAGCAGTACTTC.

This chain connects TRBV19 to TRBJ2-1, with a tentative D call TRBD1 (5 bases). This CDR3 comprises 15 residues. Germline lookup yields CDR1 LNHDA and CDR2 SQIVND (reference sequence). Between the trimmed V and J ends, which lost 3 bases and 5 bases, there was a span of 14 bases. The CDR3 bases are TGTGCCAGTAGTATGTGGCAGGGTGCCCACAATGAGCAGTTCTTC. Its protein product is CASSMWQGAHNEQFF. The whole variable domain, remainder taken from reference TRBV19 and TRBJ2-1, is DGGITQSPKYLFRKEGQNVTLSCEQNLNHDAMYWYRQDPGQGLRLIYYSQIVNDFQKGDIAEGYSVSREKKESFPLTVTSAQKNPTAFYLCASSMWQGAHNEQFFGPGTRLTVL.

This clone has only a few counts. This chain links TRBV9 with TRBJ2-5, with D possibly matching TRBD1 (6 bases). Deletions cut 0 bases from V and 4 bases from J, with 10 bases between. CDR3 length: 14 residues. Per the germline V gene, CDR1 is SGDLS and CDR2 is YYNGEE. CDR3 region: CASSVVGGRETQYF. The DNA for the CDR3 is TGTGCCAGCAGCGTAGTAGGGGGACGAGAGACCCAGTACTTC.

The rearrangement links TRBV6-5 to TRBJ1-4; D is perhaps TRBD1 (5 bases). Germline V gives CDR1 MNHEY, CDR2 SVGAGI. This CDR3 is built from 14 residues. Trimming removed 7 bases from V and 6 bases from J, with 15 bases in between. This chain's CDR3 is CASTSGGGDEKLFF. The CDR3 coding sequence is TGTGCCAGCACTAGTGGGGGGGGAGATGAAAAACTGTTTTTT.

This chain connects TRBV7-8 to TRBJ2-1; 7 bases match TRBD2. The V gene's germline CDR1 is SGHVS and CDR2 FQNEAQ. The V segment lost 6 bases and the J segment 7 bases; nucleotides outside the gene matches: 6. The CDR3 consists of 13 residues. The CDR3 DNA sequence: TGTGCCAGCAGAGGGACTATTACAAATGAGCAGTTCTTC. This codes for CASRGTITNEQFF.

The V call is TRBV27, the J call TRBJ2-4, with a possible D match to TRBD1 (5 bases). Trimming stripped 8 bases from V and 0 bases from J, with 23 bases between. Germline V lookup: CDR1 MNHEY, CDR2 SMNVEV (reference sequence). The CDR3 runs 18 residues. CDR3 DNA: TGTGCCAGCCTCCCGACAGCTTCATCCTTGCTAGCCAAAAACATTCAGTACTTC. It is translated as CASLPTASSLLAKNIQYF.